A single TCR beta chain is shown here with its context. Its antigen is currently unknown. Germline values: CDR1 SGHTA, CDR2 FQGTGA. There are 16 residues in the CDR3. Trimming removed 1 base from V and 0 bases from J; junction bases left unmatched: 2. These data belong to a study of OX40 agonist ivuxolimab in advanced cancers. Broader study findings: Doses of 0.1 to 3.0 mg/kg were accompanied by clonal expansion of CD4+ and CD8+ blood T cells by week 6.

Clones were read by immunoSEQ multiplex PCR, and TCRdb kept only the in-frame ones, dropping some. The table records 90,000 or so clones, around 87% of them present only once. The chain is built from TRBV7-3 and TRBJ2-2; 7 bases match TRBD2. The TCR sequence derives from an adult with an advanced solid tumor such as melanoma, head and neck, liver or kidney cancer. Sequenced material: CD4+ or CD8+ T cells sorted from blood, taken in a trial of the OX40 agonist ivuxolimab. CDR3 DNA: TGTGCCAGCAGCTTAAGCCTAGCGGCGAACACCGGGGAGCTGTTTTTT. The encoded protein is CASSLSLAANTGELFF.